The 5 T cell receptor beta chains given below trace back to one sample, sequenced in a study of identical twins. MiXCR was run by TCRdb on the 5' RACE reads, yielding one entry per CDR3 protein. This sample has roughly 700,000 distinct CDR3 sequences; less than 10% occur once, and the top ten carry 0.75% to 1%. This same sample was also taken into another study, of yellow fever vaccine responses in identical twins.

Sequenced sample: PBMCs. Every receptor here comes from a woman under 30 in good health.

This clonotype was observed at least ten times. This rearrangement joins TRBV19 to TRBJ1-1, with D possibly matching TRBD1 (6 bases). Germline CDR1 reads LNHDA; CDR2 reads SQIVND (reference sequence). V shed 5 bases and J shed 8 bases, with 15 bases lying between them. The CDR3 sequence is 13 residues long. The CDR3 region is CASSVEAGAEAFF. The CDR3 DNA follows: TGTGCCAGTAGTGTGGAGGCAGGGGCCGAAGCTTTCTTT.

This clonotype was seen repeatedly, ten times or more. The rearrangement uses TRBV7-2 and TRBJ2-1; 9 bases agree with TRBD1. The CDR3 loop spans 15 amino acids. V shed 6 bases, J shed 3 bases, and the junction held 6 bases outside the gene matches. Germline assignment: CDR1 SGHTA and CDR2 FQGNSA. CDR3 loop: CASSPGDRVYNEQFF. The CDR3 DNA follows: TGTGCCAGCAGTCCCGGGGACAGGGTCTACAATGAGCAGTTCTTC.

This clonotype was recorded many times. The J gene is TRBJ1-1, the V gene TRBV3-1, with D perhaps TRBD1 (5 bases). Trimming removed 4 bases at V and 0 bases at J, with 12 bases between. Germline V gene sequence: CDR1 LGHDT, CDR2 YNNKEL (reference sequence). The CDR3 contains 15 residues. The DNA of the CDR3 is TGTGCCAGCAGCCCCGTCGGGGGAATGAACACTGAAGCTTTCTTT. This encodes CASSPVGGMNTEAFF.

V usage is TRBV19 and J usage is TRBJ2-2, with TRBD1 as a possible D gene (5 bases). The CDR3 is 17 amino acids. Per germline, CDR1 LNHDA and CDR2 SQIVND (reference sequence). V lost 5 bases, J lost 4 bases, and 20 bases lay in between. The CDR3 spells CASSSPQGLESTGELFF. CDR3 DNA: TGTGCCAGTAGTTCGCCCCAGGGCCTAGAAAGCACCGGGGAGCTGTTTTTT.

The CDR3 spells CSARTSGGDTQYF. CDR3 nucleotides: TGCAGTGCTAGAACTAGCGGGGGGGATACGCAGTATTTT. The rearrangement joins TRBV20-1 to TRBJ2-3, with 12 nucleotides matching TRBD2. CDR3 size: 13 residues. The trim removed 2 bases at V and 6 bases at J, leaving 0 bases unmatched. Per germline, CDR1 DFQATT and CDR2 SNEGSKA (reference sequence).